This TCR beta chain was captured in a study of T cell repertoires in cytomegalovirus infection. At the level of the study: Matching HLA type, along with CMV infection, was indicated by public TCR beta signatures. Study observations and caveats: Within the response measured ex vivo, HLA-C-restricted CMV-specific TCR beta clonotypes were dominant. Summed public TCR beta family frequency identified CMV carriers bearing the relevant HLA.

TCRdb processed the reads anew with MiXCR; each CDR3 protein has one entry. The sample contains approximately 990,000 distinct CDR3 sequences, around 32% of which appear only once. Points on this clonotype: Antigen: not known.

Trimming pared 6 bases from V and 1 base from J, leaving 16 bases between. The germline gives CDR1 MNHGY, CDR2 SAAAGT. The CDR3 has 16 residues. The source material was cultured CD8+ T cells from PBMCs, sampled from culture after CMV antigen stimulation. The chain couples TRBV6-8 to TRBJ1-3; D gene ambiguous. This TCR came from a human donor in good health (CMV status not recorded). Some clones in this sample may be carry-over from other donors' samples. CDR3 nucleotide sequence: TGTGCCAGCAGACCTAAGAAGGTGGGATCTGGAAACACCATATATTTT. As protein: CASRPKKVGSGNTIYF.